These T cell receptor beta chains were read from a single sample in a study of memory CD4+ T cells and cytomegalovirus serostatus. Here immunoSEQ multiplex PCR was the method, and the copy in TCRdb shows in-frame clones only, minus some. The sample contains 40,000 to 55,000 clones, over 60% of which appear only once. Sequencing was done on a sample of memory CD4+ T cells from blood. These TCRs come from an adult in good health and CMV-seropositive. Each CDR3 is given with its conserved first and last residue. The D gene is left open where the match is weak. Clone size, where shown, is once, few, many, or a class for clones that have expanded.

CDR3 protein: CATAIGGGVNEQFF; CDR3 DNA: TGTGCCACCGCCATCGGCGGGGGGGTAAATGAGCAGTTCTTC; V gene: TRBV15; J gene: TRBJ2-1; clone size: .; D gene: TRBD2
CDR3 protein: CASSRQGYQPQHF; CDR3 DNA: TGTGCTAGCAGTCGGCAGGGGTATCAGCCCCAGCATTTT; V gene: TRBV7-7; J gene: TRBJ1-5; clone size: .; D gene: .
CDR3 protein: CASSLANREDYGYTF; CDR3 DNA: TGTGCCAGCAGCTTAGCTAACAGGGAAGACTATGGCTACACCTTC; V gene: TRBV7-2; J gene: TRBJ1-2; clone size: few; D gene: .
CDR3 protein: CASSWGGGSYGYTF; CDR3 DNA: TGTGCCAGCAGCTGGGGCGGAGGGAGCTATGGCTACACCTTC; V gene: TRBV5-8; J gene: TRBJ1-2; clone size: .; D gene: .
CDR3 protein: CASSLAGQGMVGYGEAFF; CDR3 DNA: TGTGCCAGCAGCTTAGCCGGACAGGGTATGGTTGGCTATGGTGAAGCTTTCTTT; V gene: TRBV7-6; J gene: TRBJ1-1; clone size: .; D gene: TRBD1
CDR3 protein: CASTYGHGNTEAFF; CDR3 DNA: TGTGCCAGCACGTACGGGCACGGAAACACTGAAGCTTTCTTT; V gene: TRBV7-8; J gene: TRBJ1-1; clone size: .; D gene: .
CDR3 protein: CASSSWTGRSTGANVLTF; CDR3 DNA: TGTGCCAGCAGTTCCTGGACAGGGAGGTCTACTGGGGCCAACGTCCTGACTTTC; V gene: TRBV28; J gene: TRBJ2-6; clone size: .; D gene: TRBD1
CDR3 protein: CASNLGLAANNEQFF; CDR3 DNA: TGTGCCAGCAACCTGGGACTAGCGGCAAACAATGAGCAGTTCTTC; V gene: TRBV9; J gene: TRBJ2-1; clone size: .; D gene: TRBD2
CDR3 protein: CASSIGQGLETQYF; CDR3 DNA: TGTGCCAGCAGCATAGGACAGGGGCTAGAGACCCAGTACTTC; V gene: TRBV7-2; J gene: TRBJ2-5; clone size: .; D gene: TRBD1
CDR3 protein: CASSPGADNQPQHF; CDR3 DNA: TGTGCCAGCTCACCTGGGGCAGATAATCAGCCCCAGCATTTT; V gene: TRBV18; J gene: TRBJ1-5; clone size: once; D gene: .
CDR3 protein: CASSYSVTQETQYF; CDR3 DNA: TGTGCCAGCAGTTACAGCGTTACCCAAGAGACCCAGTACTTC; V gene: TRBV6-5; J gene: TRBJ2-5; clone size: .; D gene: .
CDR3 protein: CASSERQGSSGNTIYF; CDR3 DNA: TGTGCCAGCAGTGAACGTCAGGGCAGCTCTGGAAACACCATATATTTT; V gene: TRBV6-1; J gene: TRBJ1-3; clone size: .; D gene: .
CDR3 protein: CASGAGGPYEQYF; CDR3 DNA: TGTGCCAGCGGTGCGGGGGGTCCCTACGAGCAGTACTTC; V gene: TRBV2; J gene: TRBJ2-7; clone size: once; D gene: TRBD2
CDR3 protein: CASSRTGGSYEQYF; CDR3 DNA: TGTGCCAGCAGCCGGACAGGGGGGAGCTACGAGCAGTACTTC; V gene: TRBV27; J gene: TRBJ2-7; clone size: .; D gene: TRBD1